This TCR beta chain was identified in a study of blood T cell repertoires in COVID-19. Overall study context: There were acute and convalescent COVID-19 samples, and they came from the United States, Italy and Spain. PBMCs, B-cell-depleted T cells, or T cells were the source of the cDNA or gDNA that made up the material.

Original processing notes: Amplification with reference gene primers provided the estimates of nucleated cell counts. The data were produced by immunoSEQ multiplex PCR, yet TCRdb's version contains in-frame clones alone and is incomplete. V and J calls and clone size follow that table, whereas D and trimming were derived from the DNA. The sample yields 270,000 or so clones, around nine tenths seen once. The CDR3 runs to 15 residues. Germline V gene sequence: CDR1 SGHDT, CDR2 YYEEEE. The V and J ends lost 2 bases and 6 bases respectively, with 15 bases between them. This clone was recorded once. Sequenced sample: peripheral blood. The chain combines TRBV5-6 with TRBJ2-1; D ambiguous. This clonotype was sampled from a woman between 40 and 55 years old who had recovered from COVID-19. DNA of the CDR3: TGTGCCAGCAGCTTCCGGGTCCCGGTCCCCAATGAGCAGTTCTTC. This gives the protein CASSFRVPVPNEQFF. Full variable domain (remainder filled in from reference TRBV5-6 and TRBJ2-1): DAGVTQSPTHLIKTRGQQVTLRCSPKSGHDTVSWYQQALGQGPQFIFQYYEEEERQRGNFPDRFSGHQFPNYSSELNVNALLLGDSALYLCASSFRVPVPNEQFFGPGTRLTVL.